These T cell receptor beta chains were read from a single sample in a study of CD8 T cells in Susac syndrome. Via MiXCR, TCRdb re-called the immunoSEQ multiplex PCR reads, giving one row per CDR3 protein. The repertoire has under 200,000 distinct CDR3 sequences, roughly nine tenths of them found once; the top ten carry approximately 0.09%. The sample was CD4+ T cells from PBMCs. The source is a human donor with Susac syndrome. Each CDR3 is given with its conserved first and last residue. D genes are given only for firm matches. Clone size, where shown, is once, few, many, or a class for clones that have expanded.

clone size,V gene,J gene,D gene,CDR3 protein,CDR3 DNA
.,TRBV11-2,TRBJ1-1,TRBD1,CASSSGQMNTEAFF,TGTGCCAGCAGCTCGGGACAGATGAACACTGAAGCTTTCTTT
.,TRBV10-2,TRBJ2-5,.,CASSGQPWNYLLETQYF,TGCGCCAGCAGTGGGCAGCCCTGGAACTACCTCCTGGAGACCCAGTACTTC
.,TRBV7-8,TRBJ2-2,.,CASGLHRALGSGGELFF,TGTGCCAGCGGCCTTCATCGGGCGTTGGGGAGTGGCGGGGAGCTGTTTTTT
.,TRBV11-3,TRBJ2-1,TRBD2,CASSQNRGLAGGKQFF,TGTGCCAGCAGCCAGAATCGTGGGCTAGCGGGGGGCAAGCAGTTCTTC
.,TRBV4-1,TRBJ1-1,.,CASSQDASEANTEAFF,TGCGCCAGCAGCCAAGACGCCTCAGAGGCGAACACTGAAGCTTTCTTT
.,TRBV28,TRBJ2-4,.,CASGAWDTVAKNIQYF,TGTGCCAGCGGCGCCTGGGACACCGTAGCCAAAAACATTCAGTACTTC
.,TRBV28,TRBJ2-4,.,CASIGGLAKNIQYF,TGTGCCAGCATAGGGGGACTAGCCAAAAACATTCAGTACTTC
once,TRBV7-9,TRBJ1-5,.,CASSLASLGEGNHPQHF,TGTGCCAGCAGCTTAGCGTCCCTAGGGGAGGGCAATCACCCCCAGCATTTT
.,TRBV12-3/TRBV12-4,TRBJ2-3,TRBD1,CASSRWGQGSTDTQYF,TGTGCCAGCTCTCGGTGGGGACAGGGGAGCACAGATACGCAGTATTTT
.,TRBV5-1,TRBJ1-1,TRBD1,CASSRDSENTEAFF,TGCGCCAGCAGCCGGGACAGTGAGAACACTGAAGCTTTCTTT
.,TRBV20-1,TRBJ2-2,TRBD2,CSARESGKPTGELFF,TGCAGTGCTAGGGAGAGCGGGAAACCCACCGGGGAGCTGTTTTTT
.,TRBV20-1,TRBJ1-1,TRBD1,CSARWDSGNTEAFF,TGCAGTGCTAGATGGGACAGTGGGAACACTGAAGCTTTCTTT
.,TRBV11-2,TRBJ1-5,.,CASSLDGRDQPQHF,TGTGCCAGCAGCTTAGATGGCAGGGATCAGCCCCAGCATTTT
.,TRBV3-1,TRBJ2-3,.,CASSQVVSRTDTQYF,TGTGCCAGCAGCCAAGTCGTCTCCCGCACAGATACGCAGTATTTT
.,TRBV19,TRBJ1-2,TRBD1,CASRTTGQGTNYGYTF,TGTGCCAGTAGGACAACGGGACAGGGGACAAACTATGGCTACACCTTC
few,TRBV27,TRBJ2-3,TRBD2,CASSSGLAGTDTQYF,TGTGCCAGCAGTTCTGGCCTAGCGGGCACAGATACGCAGTATTTT
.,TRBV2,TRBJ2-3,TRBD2,CASSGSSGSTDTQYF,TGTGCCAGCAGTGGGTCTAGCGGGAGCACAGATACGCAGTATTTT
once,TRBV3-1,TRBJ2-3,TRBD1,CASSPTATGAGTQYF,TGTGCCAGCAGCCCTACTGCAACAGGGGCGGGTACGCAGTATTTT
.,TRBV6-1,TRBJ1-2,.,CASSAGGETAYGYTF,TGTGCCAGCAGTGCTGGGGGAGAGACGGCCTATGGCTACACCTTC
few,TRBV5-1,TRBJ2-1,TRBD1,CASSQGGQGVDEQFF,TGCGCCAGCAGCCAGGGGGGACAGGGGGTCGATGAGCAGTTCTTC
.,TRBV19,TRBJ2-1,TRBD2,CASSSAGTSGLSYNEQFF,TGTGCCAGTAGTTCCGCCGGGACTAGCGGCCTCTCCTACAATGAGCAGTTCTTC
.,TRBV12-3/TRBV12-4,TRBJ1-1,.,CASRRLPLGTEAFF,TGTGCCAGCAGACGACTTCCCCTTGGTACTGAAGCTTTCTTT
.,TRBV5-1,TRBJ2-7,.,CASSPRDGLSYEQYF,TGCGCCAGCAGCCCCAGGGACGGTCTCTCCTACGAGCAGTACTTC
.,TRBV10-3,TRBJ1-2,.,CAISESGDYTF,TGTGCCATCAGTGAGTCGGGGGACTACACCTTC
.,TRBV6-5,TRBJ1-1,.,CASRRQESGTEAFF,TGTGCCAGCAGAAGACAGGAGTCTGGCACTGAAGCTTTCTTT
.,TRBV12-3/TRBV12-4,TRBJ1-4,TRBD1,CASRGQDTYEKLFF,TGTGCCAGCAGAGGACAGGACACCTATGAAAAACTGTTTTTT
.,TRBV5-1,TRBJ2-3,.,CASSSGSTGADTQYF,TGCGCCAGCAGCTCTGGTTCGACGGGGGCAGATACGCAGTATTTT
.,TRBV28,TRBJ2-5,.,CASSLAVETQYF,TGTGCCAGCAGTTTAGCCGTAGAGACCCAGTACTTC